The clone carrying this T cell receptor beta chain was found once. This sample was taken from a study of T cells after yellow fever vaccination. General observations from the study: Highly abundant clonotypes carried over from the bulk population could end up in FACS-sorted repertoires as contaminants. Boosting was followed by the reappearance of most primary-vaccination clones (roughly 95% CD4, 85% to 90% CD8).

Conversion of TCR transcripts into cDNA relied on 5'RACE template switching, which added a universal primer site and UMIs. A single record per CDR3 protein comes from TCRdb applying MiXCR to the 5' RACE reads. This table holds roughly 85,000 distinct CDR3 sequences, 13% found once. Trimming left V 7 bases short and J 1 base short, with 11 bases between. Germline V gives CDR1 SQVTM, CDR2 ANQGSEA. The CDR3 contains 13 residues. The sample was CD8+ T cells not binding an NS4B(214-222) dextramer, sorted from PBMCs, taken 21 days after the first yellow fever vaccination. This clonotype was sampled from a man aged 18-30 years who received the YFV17D yellow fever vaccine. The V gene is TRBV29-1, the J gene TRBJ2-4, with D possibly called TRBD1 or TRBD2 (5 bases each). The CDR3 reads CSARGGAKNIQYF. The CDR3, as DNA: TGCAGCGCCCGGGGCGGCGCCAAAAACATTCAGTACTTC.